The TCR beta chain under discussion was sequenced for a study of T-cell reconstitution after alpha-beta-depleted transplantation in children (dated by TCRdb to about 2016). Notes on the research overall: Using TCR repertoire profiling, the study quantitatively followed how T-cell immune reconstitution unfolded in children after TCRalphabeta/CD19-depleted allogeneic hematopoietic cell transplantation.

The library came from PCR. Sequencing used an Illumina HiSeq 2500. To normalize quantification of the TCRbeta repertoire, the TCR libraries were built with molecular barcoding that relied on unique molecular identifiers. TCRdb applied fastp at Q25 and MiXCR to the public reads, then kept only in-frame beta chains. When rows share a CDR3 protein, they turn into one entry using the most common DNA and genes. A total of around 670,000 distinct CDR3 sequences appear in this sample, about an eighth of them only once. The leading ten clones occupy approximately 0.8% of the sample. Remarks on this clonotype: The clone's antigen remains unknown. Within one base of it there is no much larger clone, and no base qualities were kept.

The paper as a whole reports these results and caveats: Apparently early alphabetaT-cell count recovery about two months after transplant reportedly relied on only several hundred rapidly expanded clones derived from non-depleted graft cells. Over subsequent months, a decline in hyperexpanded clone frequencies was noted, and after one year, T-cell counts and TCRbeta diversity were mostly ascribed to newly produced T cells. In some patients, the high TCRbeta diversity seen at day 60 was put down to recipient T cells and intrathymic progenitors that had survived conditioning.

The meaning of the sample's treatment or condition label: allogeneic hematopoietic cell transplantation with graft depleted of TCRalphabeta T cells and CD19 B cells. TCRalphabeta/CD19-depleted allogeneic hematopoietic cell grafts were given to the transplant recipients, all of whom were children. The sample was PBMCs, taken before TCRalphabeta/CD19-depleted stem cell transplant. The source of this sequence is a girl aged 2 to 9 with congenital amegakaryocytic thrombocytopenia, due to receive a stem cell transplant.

The CDR3 corresponds to CSAVTSETSSYNEQFF. The DNA is TGCAGTGCTGTGACTAGCGAGACAAGCTCCTACAATGAGCAGTTCTTC. The chain is encoded by TRBV20-1 joined to TRBJ2-1; TRBD2 agrees with 8 junctional bases. Per the germline V gene (reference sequence), DFQATT is the CDR1 and SNEGSKA is the CDR2. From cysteine to phenylalanine, the CDR3 is 16 amino acids long. Only CDR3 DNA is held: 48 bases, read in frame from base 1. The germline V and J ends show losses of 5 bases and 0 bases respectively, and no gene match explains 9 bases of the junction.